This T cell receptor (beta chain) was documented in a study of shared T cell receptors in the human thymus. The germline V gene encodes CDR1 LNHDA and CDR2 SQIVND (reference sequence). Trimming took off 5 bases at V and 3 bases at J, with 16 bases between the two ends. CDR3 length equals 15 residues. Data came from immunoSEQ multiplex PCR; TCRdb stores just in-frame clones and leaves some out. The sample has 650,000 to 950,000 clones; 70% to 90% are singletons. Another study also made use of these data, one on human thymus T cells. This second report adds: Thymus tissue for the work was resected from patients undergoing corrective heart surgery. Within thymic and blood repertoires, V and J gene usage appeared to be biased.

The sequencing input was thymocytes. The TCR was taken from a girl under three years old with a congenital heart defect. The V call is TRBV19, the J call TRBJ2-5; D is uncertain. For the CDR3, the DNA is TGTGCCAGTAGTGCCGCGGCGCAAGGTGAAGAGACCCAGTACTTC. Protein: CASSAAAQGEETQYF.